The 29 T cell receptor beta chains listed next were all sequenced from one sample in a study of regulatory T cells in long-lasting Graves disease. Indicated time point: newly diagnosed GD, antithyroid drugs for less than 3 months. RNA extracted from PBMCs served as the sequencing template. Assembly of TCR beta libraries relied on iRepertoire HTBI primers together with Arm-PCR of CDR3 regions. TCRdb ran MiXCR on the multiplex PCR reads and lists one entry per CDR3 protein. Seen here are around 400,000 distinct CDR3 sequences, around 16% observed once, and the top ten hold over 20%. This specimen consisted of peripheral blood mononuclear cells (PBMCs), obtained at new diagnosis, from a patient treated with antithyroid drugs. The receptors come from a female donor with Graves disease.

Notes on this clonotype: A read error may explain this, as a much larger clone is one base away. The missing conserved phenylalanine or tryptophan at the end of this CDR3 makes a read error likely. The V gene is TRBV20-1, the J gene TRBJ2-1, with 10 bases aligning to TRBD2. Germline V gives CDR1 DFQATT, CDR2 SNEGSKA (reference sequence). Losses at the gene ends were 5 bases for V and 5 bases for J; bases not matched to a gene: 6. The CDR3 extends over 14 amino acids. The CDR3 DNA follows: TGCAGTGCTGGATCTAGCGGGAGAGACAATGAGCAGTTCCTC. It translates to CSAGSSGRDNEQFL.

The chain's CDR3 is CASSLALSGRFDNEQFF. For the CDR3, the DNA is TGTGCCAGCAGCTTAGCTTTAAGCGGGAGGTTCGACAATGAGCAGTTCTTC. The chain uses TRBV11-2 and TRBJ2-1; 9 positions match TRBD2. The trim removed 1 base at V and 5 bases at J, leaving 9 bases unmatched. The CDR3 has 17 amino acids. The germline V gene encodes CDR1 SGHAT and CDR2 FQNNGV.

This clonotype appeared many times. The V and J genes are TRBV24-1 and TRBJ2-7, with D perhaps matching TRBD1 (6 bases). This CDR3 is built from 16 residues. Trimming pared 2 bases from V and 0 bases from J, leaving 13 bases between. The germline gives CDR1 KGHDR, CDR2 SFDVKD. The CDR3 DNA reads TGTGCCACCAGTGATTCAGGGGATACCCCCTCCTACGAGCAGTACTTC. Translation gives CATSDSGDTPSYEQYF.

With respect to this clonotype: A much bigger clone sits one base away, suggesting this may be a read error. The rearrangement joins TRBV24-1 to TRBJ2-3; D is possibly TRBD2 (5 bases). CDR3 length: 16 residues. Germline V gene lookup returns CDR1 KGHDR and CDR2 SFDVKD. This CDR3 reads CATCDARGRRTDTQYF. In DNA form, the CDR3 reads TGTGCCACCTGTGATGCCCGAGGGAGACGCACAGATACGCAGTATTTT.

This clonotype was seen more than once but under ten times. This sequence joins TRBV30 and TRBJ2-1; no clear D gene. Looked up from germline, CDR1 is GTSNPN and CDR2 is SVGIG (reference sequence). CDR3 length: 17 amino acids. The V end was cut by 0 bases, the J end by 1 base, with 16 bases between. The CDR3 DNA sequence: TGTGCCTGGAGTGTCTTTTTTGATCAGGTTTCCTACAATGAGCAGTTCTTC. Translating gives CAWSVFFDQVSYNEQFF.

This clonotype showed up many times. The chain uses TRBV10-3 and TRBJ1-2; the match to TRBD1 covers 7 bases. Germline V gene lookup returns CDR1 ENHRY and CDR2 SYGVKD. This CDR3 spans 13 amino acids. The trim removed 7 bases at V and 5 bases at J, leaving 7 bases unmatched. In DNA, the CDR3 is TGTGCCATCACTGGCCAGGGGGGATATGGCTACACCTTC. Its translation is CAITGQGGYGYTF.

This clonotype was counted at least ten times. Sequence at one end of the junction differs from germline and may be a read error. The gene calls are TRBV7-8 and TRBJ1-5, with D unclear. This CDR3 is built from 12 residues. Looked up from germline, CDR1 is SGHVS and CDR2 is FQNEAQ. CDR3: CASSLAYQPQHF. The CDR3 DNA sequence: TGTGCCAGCAGCCTAGCTTATCAGCCCCAGCATTTT.

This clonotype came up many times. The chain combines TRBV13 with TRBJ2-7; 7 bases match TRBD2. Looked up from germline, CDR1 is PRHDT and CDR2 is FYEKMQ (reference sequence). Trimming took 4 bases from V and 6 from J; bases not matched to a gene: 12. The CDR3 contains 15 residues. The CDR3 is CASSSIEGGFSEQYF. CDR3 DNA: TGTGCCAGCAGCTCTATCGAGGGAGGGTTCAGCGAGCAGTACTTC.

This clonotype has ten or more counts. The CDR3 nucleotides are TGTGCCAGCAGCTCCGCGGGGCCGAGGGAAGCTTTCTTT. Amino acids: CASSSAGPREAFF. The V call is TRBV6-1, the J call TRBJ1-1; D perhaps matches TRBD1 (5 bases). V was clipped by 6 bases and J by 8 bases, with 16 bases between them. CDR1 is MNHNS and CDR2 is SASEGT in the germline V gene. This CDR3 contains 13 residues.

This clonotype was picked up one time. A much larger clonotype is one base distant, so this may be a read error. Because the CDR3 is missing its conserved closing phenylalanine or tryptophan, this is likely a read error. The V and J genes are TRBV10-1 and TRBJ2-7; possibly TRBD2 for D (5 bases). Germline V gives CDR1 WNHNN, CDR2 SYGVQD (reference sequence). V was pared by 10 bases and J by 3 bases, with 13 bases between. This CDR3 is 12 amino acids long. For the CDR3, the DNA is TGCGCCACCAATCGACGGGGCTACGAGCAGTACCTC. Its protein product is CATNRRGYEQYL.

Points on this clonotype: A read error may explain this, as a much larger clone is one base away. The CDR3 region is CASSSSPVRKTYNEQFF. The CDR3 DNA reads as TGTGCCAGCAGTTCATCCCCGGTACGGAAAACGTACAATGAGCAGTTCTTC. V is TRBV6-9 and J is TRBJ2-1; the D is unclear. Germline V gene data show CDR1 as MNHGY and CDR2 as SVAAGI. Trimming stripped 4 bases from V and 4 bases from J, with 20 bases between. The length of the CDR3 is 17 residues.

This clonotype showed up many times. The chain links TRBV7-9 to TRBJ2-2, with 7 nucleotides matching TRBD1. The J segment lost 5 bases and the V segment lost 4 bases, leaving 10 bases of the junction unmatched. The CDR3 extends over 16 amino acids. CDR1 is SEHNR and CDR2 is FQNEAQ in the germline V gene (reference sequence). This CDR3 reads CASSYHSDRFTGELFF. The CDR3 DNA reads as TGTGCCAGCAGCTATCACTCGGACAGGTTTACCGGGGAGCTGTTTTTT. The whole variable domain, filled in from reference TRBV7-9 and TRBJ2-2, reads DTGVSQNPRHKITKRGQNVTFRCDPISEHNRLYWYRQTLGQGPEFLTYFQNEAQLEKSRLLSDRFSAERPKGSFSTLEIQRTEQGDSAMYLCASSYHSDRFTGELFFGEGSRLTVL.

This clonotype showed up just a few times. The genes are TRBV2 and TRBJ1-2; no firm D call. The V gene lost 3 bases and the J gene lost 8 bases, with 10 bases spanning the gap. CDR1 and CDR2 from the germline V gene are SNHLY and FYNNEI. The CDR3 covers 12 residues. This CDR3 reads CASSDREWGYTF. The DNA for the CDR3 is TGTGCCAGCAGTGATCGGGAATGGGGCTACACCTTC.

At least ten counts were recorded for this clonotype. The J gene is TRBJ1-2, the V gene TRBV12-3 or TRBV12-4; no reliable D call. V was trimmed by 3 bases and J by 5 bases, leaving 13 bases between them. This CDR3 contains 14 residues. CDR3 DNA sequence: TGTGCCAGCAGTTTTTATGGAGGGCGGTATGGCTACACCTTC. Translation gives CASSFYGGRYGYTF.

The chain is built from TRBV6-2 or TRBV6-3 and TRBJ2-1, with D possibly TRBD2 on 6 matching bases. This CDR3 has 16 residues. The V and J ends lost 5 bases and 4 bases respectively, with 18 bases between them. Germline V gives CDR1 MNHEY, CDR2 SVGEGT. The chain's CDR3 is CASSEAPRGAYNEQFF. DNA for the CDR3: TGTGCCAGCAGTGAAGCCCCGCGGGGAGCGTACAATGAGCAGTTCTTC.

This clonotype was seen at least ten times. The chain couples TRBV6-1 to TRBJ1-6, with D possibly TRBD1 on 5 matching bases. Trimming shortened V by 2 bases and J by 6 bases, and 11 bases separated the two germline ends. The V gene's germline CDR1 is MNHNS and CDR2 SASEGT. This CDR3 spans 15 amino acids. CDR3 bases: TGTGCCAGCAGTGAACCGGGACGGACTAATTCACCCCTCCACTTT. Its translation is CASSEPGRTNSPLHF.

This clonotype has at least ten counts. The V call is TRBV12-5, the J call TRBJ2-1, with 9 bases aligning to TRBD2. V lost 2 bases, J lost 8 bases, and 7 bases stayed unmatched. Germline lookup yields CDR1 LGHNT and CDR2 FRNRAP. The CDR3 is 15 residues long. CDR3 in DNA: TGTGCTAGTGGTTTGTACGCGGGAGGGCCGTATGAGCAGTTCTTC. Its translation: CASGLYAGGPYEQFF.

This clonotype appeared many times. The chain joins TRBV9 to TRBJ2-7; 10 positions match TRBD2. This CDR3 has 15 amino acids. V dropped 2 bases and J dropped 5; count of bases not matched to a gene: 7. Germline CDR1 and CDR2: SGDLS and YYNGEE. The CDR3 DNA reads TGTGCCAGCAGCGTGGGACTAGCGTCTTCCGACGAGCAGTACTTC. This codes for CASSVGLASSDEQYF.

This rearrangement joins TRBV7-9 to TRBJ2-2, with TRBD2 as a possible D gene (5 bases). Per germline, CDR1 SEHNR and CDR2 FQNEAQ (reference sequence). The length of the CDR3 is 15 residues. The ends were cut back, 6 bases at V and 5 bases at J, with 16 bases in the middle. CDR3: CASSRQRDWTGELFF. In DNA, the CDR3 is TGTGCCAGCAGTCGTCAGAGGGATTGGACCGGGGAGCTGTTTTTT.

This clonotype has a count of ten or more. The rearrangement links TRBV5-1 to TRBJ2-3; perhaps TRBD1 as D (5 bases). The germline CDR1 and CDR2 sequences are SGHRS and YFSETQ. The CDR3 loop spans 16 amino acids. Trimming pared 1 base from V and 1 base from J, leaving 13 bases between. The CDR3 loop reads CASSLMGHSGTDTQYF. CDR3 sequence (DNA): TGCGCCAGCAGCTTGATGGGGCACTCCGGCACAGATACGCAGTATTTT.

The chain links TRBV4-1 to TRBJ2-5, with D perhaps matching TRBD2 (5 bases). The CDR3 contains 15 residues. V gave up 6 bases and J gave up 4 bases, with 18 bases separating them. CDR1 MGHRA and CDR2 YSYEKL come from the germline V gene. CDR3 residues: CASRRVGGTPETQYF. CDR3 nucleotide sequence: TGCGCCAGCAGAAGGGTAGGAGGAACGCCAGAGACCCAGTACTTC.

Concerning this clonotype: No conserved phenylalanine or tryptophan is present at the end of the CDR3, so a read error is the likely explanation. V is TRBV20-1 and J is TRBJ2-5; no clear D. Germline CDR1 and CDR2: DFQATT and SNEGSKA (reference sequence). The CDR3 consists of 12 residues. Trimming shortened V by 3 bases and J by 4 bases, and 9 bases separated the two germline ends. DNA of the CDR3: TGCAGTGCTAGTAGGACGGGAGAGACCCAGTACTCC. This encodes CSASRTGETQYS.

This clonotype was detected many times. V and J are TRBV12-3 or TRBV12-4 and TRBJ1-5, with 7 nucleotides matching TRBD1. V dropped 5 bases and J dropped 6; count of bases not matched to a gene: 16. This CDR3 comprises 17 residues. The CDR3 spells CASSTRQGRSEIQPQHF. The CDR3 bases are TGTGCCAGCAGTACTCGACAGGGAAGGTCAGAAATTCAGCCCCAGCATTTT.

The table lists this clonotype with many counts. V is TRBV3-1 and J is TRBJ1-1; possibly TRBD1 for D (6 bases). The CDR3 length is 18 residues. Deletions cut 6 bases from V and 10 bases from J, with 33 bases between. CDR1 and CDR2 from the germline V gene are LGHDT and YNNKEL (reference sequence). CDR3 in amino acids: CASRPSLISPKGVSGAFF. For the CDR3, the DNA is TGTGCCAGCAGACCATCACTGATTTCACCCAAGGGGGTATCCGGAGCTTTCTTT.

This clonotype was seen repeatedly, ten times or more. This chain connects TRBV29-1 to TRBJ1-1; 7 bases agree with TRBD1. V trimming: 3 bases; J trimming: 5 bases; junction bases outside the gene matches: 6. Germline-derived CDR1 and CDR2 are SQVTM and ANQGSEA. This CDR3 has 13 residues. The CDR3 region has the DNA TGCAGCGTTGAGGAGGGGGCGAGGACTGAAGCTTTCTTT. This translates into CSVEEGARTEAFF.

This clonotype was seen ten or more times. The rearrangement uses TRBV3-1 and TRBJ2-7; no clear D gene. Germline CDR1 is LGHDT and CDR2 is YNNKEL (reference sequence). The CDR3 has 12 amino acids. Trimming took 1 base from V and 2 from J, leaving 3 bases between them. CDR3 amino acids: CASSQGTYEQYF. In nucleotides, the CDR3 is TGTGCCAGCAGCCAAGGCACCTACGAGCAGTACTTC.

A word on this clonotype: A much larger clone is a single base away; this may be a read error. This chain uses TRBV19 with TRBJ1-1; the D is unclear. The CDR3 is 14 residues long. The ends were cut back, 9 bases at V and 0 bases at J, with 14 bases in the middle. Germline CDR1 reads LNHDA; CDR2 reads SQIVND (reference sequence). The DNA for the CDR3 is TGTGCCAGACCTCCGAGAATCGTGAACACTGAAGCTTTCTTT. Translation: CARPPRIVNTEAFF.

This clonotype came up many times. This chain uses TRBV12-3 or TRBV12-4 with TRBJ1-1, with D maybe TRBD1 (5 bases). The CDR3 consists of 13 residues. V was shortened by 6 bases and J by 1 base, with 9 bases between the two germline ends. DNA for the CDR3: TGTGCCAGCAGCTTTGGGGGGAACACTGAAGCTTTCTTT. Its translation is CASSFGGNTEAFF.

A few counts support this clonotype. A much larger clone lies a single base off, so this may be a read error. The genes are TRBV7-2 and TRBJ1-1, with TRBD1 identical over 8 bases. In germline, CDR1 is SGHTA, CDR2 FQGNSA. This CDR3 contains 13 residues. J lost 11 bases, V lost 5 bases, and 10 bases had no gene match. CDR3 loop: CASSIGTGGLAFF. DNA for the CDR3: TGTGCCAGCAGCATAGGGACAGGAGGGTTGGCTTTCTTT.